Detailed here is one T cell receptor beta chain. The antigen is not known. This entry belongs to a study of identical twins. In germline, CDR1 is DFQATT, CDR2 SNEGSKA (reference sequence). J gave up 5 bases and V 7 bases, and 13 bases lay outside the gene matches. The CDR3 loop spans 14 amino acids. One entry per CDR3 protein results from TCRdb running MiXCR on the 5' RACE reads. The table shows hundreds of thousands of distinct CDR3 sequences, with roughly 24% occurring only once. Findings and limits, study-wide: Among monozygotic twins, out-of-frame TCR alpha sharing exceeded what models predicted. The more abundant beta clonotypes in cord blood had fewer insertions, and memory repertoires did not show this.

These data were likewise used in another study, on T cells expressing NK-cell markers. Per that paper: The authors derived TCR beta repertoires from sorted CD3+CD56+NKG2C+, CD3+CD56+NKG2C- and CD3+CD56-NKG2C+ T cells.

Sequenced material: CD4+ T cells sorted from blood. The genes are TRBV20-1 and TRBJ1-1; 7 bases are shared with TRBD1. The clonotype originates from a woman aged 18-29 years in good health. CDR3: CSVSRGGRRTEAFF. CDR3 bases: TGCAGTGTTTCCCGAGGGGGCCGTCGAACTGAAGCTTTCTTT.